Sequencing of this T cell receptor beta chain was carried out in a study of T cell changes during pregnancy in multiple sclerosis. TCRdb's copy holds only in-frame clones and misses some; the assay was immunoSEQ multiplex PCR. This sample yields some 120,000 clones, of which approximately 90% are seen a single time; more than 1.5% belongs to the top ten. CDR3 length: 15 residues. From germline, CDR1 is SGHAT and CDR2 FQNNGV. V gave up 5 bases and J gave up 8 bases, with 19 bases separating them. The material was peripheral blood, obtained in the third trimester of pregnancy. The TCR originated in a female donor with multiple sclerosis, enrolled in a pregnancy study. J is TRBJ2-1 and V is TRBV11-2; D not resolved. CDR3 sequence: CASSETPLGLHEQFF. The CDR3, as DNA: TGTGCCAGCAGCGAAACTCCCCTAGGTCTGCATGAGCAGTTCTTC.